The 32 T cell receptor beta chains given below trace back to one sample, sequenced in a study of PD-1 blockade in classical Hodgkin lymphoma. Method: immunoSEQ multiplex PCR; TCRdb's copy keeps in-frame clones and lacks some. The sample consists of under 45,000 clones, 66% of them appearing once. Stated time point: cycle 4 day 1 (C4D1), after more than five weeks of nivolumab. Every patient experienced relapse after autologous stem cell transplantation, and brentuximab vedotin exposure varied. Sequenced here: peripheral blood mononuclear cells (PBMCs), sampled before the fourth cycle of nivolumab. The receptors derive from a human donor with classical Hodgkin lymphoma.

The J gene is TRBJ2-3, the V gene TRBV27, with unresolved D. This CDR3 is built from 15 residues. V was trimmed by 5 bases and J by 2 bases, leaving 14 bases between them. The germline V gene encodes CDR1 MNHEY and CDR2 SMNVEV (reference sequence). The DNA for the CDR3 is TGTGCCAGCAGTCCCCCCGACGGTTTCACAGATACGCAGTATTTT. This gives the protein CASSPPDGFTDTQYF.

This chain connects TRBV7-3 to TRBJ2-1; D gene unclear. The CDR3 is 15 amino acids. Trimming took 1 base from V and 3 from J, leaving 10 bases between them. CDR1 and CDR2 (germline): SGHTA, FQGTGA. The CDR3 DNA reads TGTGCCAGCAGCTTAAGATCGGGCTTCTACAATGAGCAGTTCTTC. It specifies CASSLRSGFYNEQFF.

This clone showed up many times. The chain is built from TRBV5-4 and TRBJ2-3; D gene uncertain. Per the germline V gene, CDR1 is SGHNT and CDR2 is YYREEE (reference sequence). This CDR3 is built from 14 residues. V was shortened by 2 bases and J by 2 bases, with 9 bases between the two germline ends. CDR3 region: CASSFGSNTDTQYF. In DNA, the CDR3 is TGTGCCAGCAGCTTCGGCAGTAACACAGATACGCAGTATTTT.

This clone has just a few counts. The genes are TRBV5-4 and TRBJ1-6; 9 bases match TRBD1. Germline CDR1 SGHNT, CDR2 YYREEE (reference sequence). Germline trimming cut 1 base from V and 7 bases from J; bases unmatched to any gene: 6. This CDR3 spans 16 amino acids. The CDR3, as DNA: TGTGCCAGCAGCTTGCCGGGACAGGGACAAAATTCACCCCTCCACTTT. Its protein is CASSLPGQGQNSPLHF.

The chain employs TRBV7-2 and TRBJ2-7; 9 bases line up with TRBD1. This CDR3 contains 14 residues. Trimming at V came to 4 bases and at J to 7 bases, leaving 8 bases not matched to a gene. Germline loops: CDR1 SGHTA, CDR2 FQGNSA. The CDR3 protein is CASSSSQGAREQYF. CDR3 coding DNA: TGTGCCAGCAGCTCCTCACAGGGGGCGCGGGAGCAGTACTTC.

This clone showed up many times. The CDR3 protein is CASSYGDPYEQYF. In nucleotides, the CDR3 is TGTGCCAGCAGTTACGGGGATCCCTACGAGCAGTACTTC. This chain connects TRBV6-5 to TRBJ2-7; D remains ambiguous. In germline, CDR1 is MNHEY, CDR2 SVGAGI. The V end was cut by 2 bases, the J end by 2 bases, with 7 bases between. There are 13 residues in the CDR3.

V and J are TRBV6-5 and TRBJ1-1, with D perhaps matching TRBD1 (5 bases). Germline V gene sequence: CDR1 MNHEY, CDR2 SVGAGI. The CDR3 spans 11 residues. Deletions cut 6 bases from V and 7 bases from J, with 9 bases between. DNA for the CDR3: TGTGCCAGCAGAGGAACAGGTGAAGCTTTCTTT. This encodes CASRGTGEAFF.

The rearrangement links TRBV4-2 to TRBJ2-3, with 15 bases that match TRBD2. The CDR3 length is 18 residues. With 1 base clipped from V and 3 bases from J, the junction kept 5 bases outside the gene matches. Germline loops: CDR1 LGHNA, CDR2 YNFKEQ. The CDR3 DNA is TGTGCCAGCAGCCAAGTGAGGACTAGCGGGGGGGCTACAGATACGCAGTATTTT. It encodes CASSQVRTSGGATDTQYF.

This clone was observed many times. J is TRBJ1-4 and V is TRBV5-4; D ambiguous. V gave up 0 bases and J gave up 0 bases, with 6 bases separating them. CDR3 length: 15 amino acids. The germline V gene has CDR1 SGHNT and CDR2 YYREEE (reference sequence). The DNA for the CDR3 is TGTGCCAGCAGCTTGGACAGCACAACTAATGAAAAACTGTTTTTT. It is translated as CASSLDSTTNEKLFF.

The chain has TRBV7-2 and TRBJ2-7; 10 bases map to TRBD1. The CDR3 contains 15 residues. V lost 2 bases, J lost 4 bases, and 5 bases stayed unmatched. From germline, CDR1 is SGHTA and CDR2 FQGNSA. DNA for the CDR3: TGTGCCAGCAGCTTATTTGGGACAGGGGATTACGAGCAGTACTTC. Protein: CASSLFGTGDYEQYF.

The genes are TRBV29-1 and TRBJ2-2, with D possibly being TRBD1 (6 bases). In germline, CDR1 is SQVTM, CDR2 ANQGSEA. V was clipped by 0 bases and J by 4 bases, with 12 bases between them. The CDR3 consists of 15 residues. CDR3 DNA sequence: TGCAGCGTTGAAGAAGGACAGCGAGTCACCGGGGAGCTGTTTTTT. Residues: CSVEEGQRVTGELFF.

This clone turned up a few times. The chain couples TRBV5-1 to TRBJ2-5; 8 bases line up with TRBD1. The J segment lost 5 bases and the V segment lost 5 bases, leaving 11 bases of the junction unmatched. This CDR3 spans 15 amino acids. Germline loops: CDR1 SGHRS, CDR2 YFSETQ. The CDR3 DNA follows: TGCGCCAGCAGAACGGGCAGGGGGCTCGGGGAGACCCAGTACTTC. Translation gives CASRTGRGLGETQYF.

The V and J genes are TRBV19 and TRBJ1-5, with 12 nucleotides matching TRBD1. J gave up 7 bases and V 5 bases, and 15 bases lay outside the gene matches. CDR1 LNHDA and CDR2 SQIVND come from the germline V gene (reference sequence). This CDR3 spans 18 amino acids. For the CDR3, the DNA is TGTGCCAGTAGTCAATCTCCGGGACAGGGGGCAGGAGAGCAGCCCCAGCATTTT. It is translated as CASSQSPGQGAGEQPQHF.

Only a few counts were recorded for this clone. The genes are TRBV11-2 and TRBJ2-2; 11 bases are shared with TRBD2. Germline CDR1 and CDR2: SGHAT and FQNNGV. The CDR3 contains 19 residues. With 1 base clipped from V and 3 bases from J, the junction kept 10 bases outside the gene matches. CDR3 residues: CASSLGGASGRLDTGELFF. The CDR3 nucleotides read TGTGCCAGCAGCTTAGGAGGGGCTAGCGGGAGGCTCGACACCGGGGAGCTGTTTTTT.

The chain has TRBV9 and TRBJ2-2; 7 nucleotides agree with TRBD1. The germline CDR1 and CDR2 sequences are SGDLS and YYNGEE. The ends lost 5 bases at V and 0 bases at J; junction bases unmatched: 1. The CDR3 covers 14 residues. The CDR3 here is CASRGQSNTGELFF. CDR3 coding DNA: TGTGCCAGCAGGGGACAGTCGAACACCGGGGAGCTGTTTTTT.

The J gene is TRBJ2-7, the V gene TRBV25-1, with a possible D match to TRBD2 (5 bases). Between the trimmed V and J ends, which lost 1 base and 2 bases, there was a span of 9 bases. Germline assignment: CDR1 MGHDK and CDR2 SYGVNS. The CDR3 is 14 amino acids. DNA of the CDR3: TGTGCCAGCAGTGAATCGGGGAGACCCTACGAGCAGTACTTC. This encodes CASSESGRPYEQYF.

This clone has just a few counts. The chain combines TRBV27 with TRBJ2-3, with 9 positions matching TRBD2. This CDR3 spans 16 amino acids. From germline, CDR1 is MNHEY and CDR2 SMNVEV (reference sequence). V lost 0 bases to trimming and J lost 2 bases; unmatched junction nucleotides: 3. Written as DNA, the CDR3 is TGTGCCAGCAGTTTATCCCGGACTAGCGACACAGATACGCAGTATTTT. This codes for CASSLSRTSDTDTQYF.

The chain recombines TRBV7-2 with TRBJ1-2, with 7 bases matching TRBD1. CDR1 is SGHTA and CDR2 is FQGNSA in the germline V gene. The CDR3 is made up of 16 amino acids. The trim removed 5 bases at V and 0 bases at J, leaving 9 bases unmatched. In nucleotides, the CDR3 is TGTGCCAGCAGCCCTTACCCAGGGGGACCTAACTATGGCTACACCTTC. Its protein product is CASSPYPGGPNYGYTF.

V and J are TRBV10-1 and TRBJ2-5, with a possible D match to TRBD1 (5 bases). V shed 0 bases and J shed 3 bases, with 8 bases lying between them. Looked up from germline, CDR1 is WNHNN and CDR2 is SYGVQD (reference sequence). CDR3 length: 14 residues. In DNA, the CDR3 is TGCGCCAGCAGTGAGTCAAAGGGGAAAGAGACCCAGTACTTC. Its protein is CASSESKGKETQYF.

This CDR3 is CASSGPTRSLYEQYF. The CDR3 coding sequence is TGTGCCAGCAGTGGACCGACACGGAGCCTCTACGAGCAGTACTTC. The chain links TRBV6-1 to TRBJ2-7; no clear D. Trimming pared 4 bases from V and 3 bases from J, leaving 16 bases between. This CDR3 spans 15 amino acids. In germline, CDR1 is MNHNS, CDR2 SASEGT.

The chain couples TRBV18 to TRBJ2-5; the D is unclear. CDR1 and CDR2 from the germline V gene are KGHSH and LQKENI. V was pared by 6 bases and J by 0 bases, with 5 bases between. This CDR3 contains 12 residues. The CDR3 DNA is TGTGCCAGCTCCCAGTACCAAGAGACCCAGTACTTC. Translating it yields CASSQYQETQYF.

The gene calls are TRBV18 and TRBJ1-2; maybe TRBD1 (5 bases). CDR1 is KGHSH, CDR2 LQKENI, per germline. The CDR3 runs 15 residues. The V gene lost 3 bases and the J gene lost 1 base, with 12 bases spanning the gap. The CDR3: CASSPDPGGNYGYTF. The CDR3, as DNA: TGTGCCAGCTCACCCGACCCCGGGGGTAACTATGGCTACACCTTC.

This clone was detected many times. The chain links TRBV5-4 to TRBJ2-2, with D perhaps being TRBD1 or TRBD2 (5 bases each). The germline V gene encodes CDR1 SGHNT and CDR2 YYREEE (reference sequence). The V gene lost 4 bases and the J gene lost 6 bases, with 16 bases spanning the gap. This CDR3 has 15 residues. This CDR3 reads CASSALAGTPGELFF. CDR3 nucleotides: TGTGCCAGCAGCGCCCTGGCCGGGACCCCCGGGGAGCTGTTTTTT.

In DNA form, the CDR3 reads TGTGCCAGCCTCTTTATTACCGGCGGGTCTAGCGGGAGGCATGAGCAGTTCTTC. This encodes CASLFITGGSSGRHEQFF. The V and J genes are TRBV28 and TRBJ2-1, with 11 bases that match TRBD2. Germline trimming cut 8 bases from V and 8 bases from J; bases unmatched to any gene: 20. Germline V lookup: CDR1 MDHEN, CDR2 SYDVKM. The CDR3 spans 18 residues.

V is TRBV6-5 and J is TRBJ2-1; D is undetermined. CDR3 length equals 14 residues. Germline lookup yields CDR1 MNHEY and CDR2 SVGAGI. V lost 6 bases and J 0 bases, leaving 9 bases between the germline ends. For the CDR3, the DNA is TGTGCCAGCAGCGCCCGAGTCTCCTACAATGAGCAGTTCTTC. Its translation: CASSARVSYNEQFF.

The V and J genes are TRBV7-8 and TRBJ2-7; 12 bases match TRBD2. The CDR3 has 17 residues. The junction had 10 bases not matched to a gene; V was cut back by 5 bases and J by 2 bases. The germline V gene encodes CDR1 SGHVS and CDR2 FQNEAQ. The CDR3 DNA sequence: TGTGCCAGCAGCGCTAGACTAGCGGGAGAGGGCCCCTACGAGCAGTACTTC. This encodes CASSARLAGEGPYEQYF.

The gene calls are TRBV7-3 and TRBJ2-3; 13 bases line up with TRBD2. V lost 5 bases to trimming and J lost 2 bases; unmatched junction nucleotides: 4. Germline V gene sequence: CDR1 SGHTA, CDR2 FQGTGA. The CDR3 is 16 residues long. DNA of the CDR3: TGTGCCAGCAGCCTACTAGCGGGAGGGCCCACAGATACGCAGTATTTT. Amino acid sequence: CASSLLAGGPTDTQYF.

In this sample, this clone turned up once. V and J are TRBV11-3 and TRBJ2-5; 9 bases fit TRBD1. Trimming cost V 0 bases and J 5 bases; bases outside gene matches: 4. Germline V CDR1 and CDR2: SGHNT, YENEEA. There are 15 residues in the CDR3. The CDR3 here is CASSLEGTGYETQYF. Here the CDR3 DNA reads TGTGCCAGCAGCTTAGAAGGGACAGGGTATGAGACCCAGTACTTC.

The rearrangement joins TRBV19 to TRBJ1-5; D uncertain. This CDR3 is 14 amino acids long. Between the trimmed V and J ends, which lost 0 bases and 0 bases, there was a span of 3 bases. Per germline, CDR1 LNHDA and CDR2 SQIVND (reference sequence). In DNA, the CDR3 is TGTGCCAGTAGTATAGATTCTAGCAATCAGCCCCAGCATTTT. Its translation: CASSIDSSNQPQHF.

Only a few counts were recorded for this clone. The J gene is TRBJ2-5, the V gene TRBV7-9, with D hard to call. CDR1 is SEHNR, CDR2 FQNEAQ, per germline (reference sequence). V gave up 7 bases and J gave up 2 bases, with 14 bases separating them. CDR3 length: 14 residues. CDR3 coding DNA: TGTGCCAGCACCTTTGAAGTACTACAAGAGACCCAGTACTTC. It translates to CASTFEVLQETQYF.

This clone was counted ten times or more. The J gene is TRBJ1-5, the V gene TRBV19, with a tentative D call TRBD1 (5 bases). Germline V gene lookup returns CDR1 LNHDA and CDR2 SQIVND (reference sequence). V lost 3 bases to trimming and J lost 5 bases, with 11 bases between them. This CDR3 comprises 14 residues. Here the CDR3 reads CASSMLRADQPQHF. The CDR3 region has the DNA TGTGCCAGTAGTATGCTCAGGGCCGATCAGCCCCAGCATTTT.

As concerns this clone: Mismatch with germline at one junction end may stem from a read error. The gene calls are TRBV2 and TRBJ2-5, with TRBD1 matching over 7 bases. CDR3 length: 13 amino acids. The germline CDR1 and CDR2 sequences are SNHLY and FYNNEI. The CDR3 DNA sequence: TGTGCCGGCAGTGGCGACAGGGAAGAGACCCAGTACTTC. It is translated as CAGSGDREETQYF.